In this sample, the clone carrying this T cell receptor beta chain turned up many times. The CDR3 is 14 residues long. Germline V gene data show CDR1 as SGHRS and CDR2 as YFSETQ. J lost 5 bases, V lost 2 bases, and 3 bases had no gene match. This sample was included in a study of read filtering for tumor transcriptome and immune sequencing. As for the study in general: Mean patient age was approximately 66 years, range about 47 to 90; approximately 18 male, 14 to 15 female. R-ISS stage counts were about 8 for I, about 15 for II, roughly seven for III.

This library used around 400 ng RNA and molecular barcoded adaptors spanning alpha/delta and beta/gamma chains. TCRdb reprocessed the reads via MiXCR and lists one record per CDR3 protein. The sample records about 50,000 distinct CDR3 sequences, 20% being singletons. At the time of active disease, bone marrow was collected from every patient. The rearrangement links TRBV5-1 to TRBJ2-1; 8 bases are shared with TRBD1. The sequencing sample was made of a population of CD138-negative cells sorted from bone marrow. The TCR originated in a donor over 35 with multiple myeloma. CDR3 bases: TGCGCCAGCAGCTTAGGGACAGGCAACAATGAGCAGTTCTTC. This codes for CASSLGTGNNEQFF.